This T cell receptor beta chain was observed in a study of T cells after yellow fever vaccination. On the study more broadly: Fractions of low cell number were prepared using SMART-Seq v4 Ultra Low Input. General study results and limits: A small share of clonotypes appeared in both CD4 and CD8 compartments. Reappearance after the booster was observed for most primary-vaccination clones (roughly 96% CD4, roughly 90% CD8).

Note on this clonotype: Its antigen is currently unknown.

This CDR3 spans 17 amino acids. Germline CDR1 is MGHRA and CDR2 is YSYEKL. V lost 1 base and J 0 bases, leaving 16 bases between the germline ends. Researchers made TCR cDNA using 5'RACE template switching, and this step added a universal primer site and UMIs. TCRdb itself ran the 5' RACE reads through MiXCR, one entry per CDR3 protein. The sample carries 300,000 or so distinct CDR3 sequences, approximately 13% recorded once. The source material was CD4+ T cells sorted from PBMCs, sampled 45 days after the yellow fever booster vaccination. The source is a man in his thirties or forties who received the YFV17D yellow fever vaccine. The chain carries TRBV4-1 and TRBJ2-7; TRBD2 is a possible D gene (6 bases). CDR3 in amino acids: CASSQAGLTISSYEQYF. CDR3 DNA sequence: TGCGCCAGCAGCCAAGCGGGACTCACCATCAGCTCCTACGAGCAGTACTTC.